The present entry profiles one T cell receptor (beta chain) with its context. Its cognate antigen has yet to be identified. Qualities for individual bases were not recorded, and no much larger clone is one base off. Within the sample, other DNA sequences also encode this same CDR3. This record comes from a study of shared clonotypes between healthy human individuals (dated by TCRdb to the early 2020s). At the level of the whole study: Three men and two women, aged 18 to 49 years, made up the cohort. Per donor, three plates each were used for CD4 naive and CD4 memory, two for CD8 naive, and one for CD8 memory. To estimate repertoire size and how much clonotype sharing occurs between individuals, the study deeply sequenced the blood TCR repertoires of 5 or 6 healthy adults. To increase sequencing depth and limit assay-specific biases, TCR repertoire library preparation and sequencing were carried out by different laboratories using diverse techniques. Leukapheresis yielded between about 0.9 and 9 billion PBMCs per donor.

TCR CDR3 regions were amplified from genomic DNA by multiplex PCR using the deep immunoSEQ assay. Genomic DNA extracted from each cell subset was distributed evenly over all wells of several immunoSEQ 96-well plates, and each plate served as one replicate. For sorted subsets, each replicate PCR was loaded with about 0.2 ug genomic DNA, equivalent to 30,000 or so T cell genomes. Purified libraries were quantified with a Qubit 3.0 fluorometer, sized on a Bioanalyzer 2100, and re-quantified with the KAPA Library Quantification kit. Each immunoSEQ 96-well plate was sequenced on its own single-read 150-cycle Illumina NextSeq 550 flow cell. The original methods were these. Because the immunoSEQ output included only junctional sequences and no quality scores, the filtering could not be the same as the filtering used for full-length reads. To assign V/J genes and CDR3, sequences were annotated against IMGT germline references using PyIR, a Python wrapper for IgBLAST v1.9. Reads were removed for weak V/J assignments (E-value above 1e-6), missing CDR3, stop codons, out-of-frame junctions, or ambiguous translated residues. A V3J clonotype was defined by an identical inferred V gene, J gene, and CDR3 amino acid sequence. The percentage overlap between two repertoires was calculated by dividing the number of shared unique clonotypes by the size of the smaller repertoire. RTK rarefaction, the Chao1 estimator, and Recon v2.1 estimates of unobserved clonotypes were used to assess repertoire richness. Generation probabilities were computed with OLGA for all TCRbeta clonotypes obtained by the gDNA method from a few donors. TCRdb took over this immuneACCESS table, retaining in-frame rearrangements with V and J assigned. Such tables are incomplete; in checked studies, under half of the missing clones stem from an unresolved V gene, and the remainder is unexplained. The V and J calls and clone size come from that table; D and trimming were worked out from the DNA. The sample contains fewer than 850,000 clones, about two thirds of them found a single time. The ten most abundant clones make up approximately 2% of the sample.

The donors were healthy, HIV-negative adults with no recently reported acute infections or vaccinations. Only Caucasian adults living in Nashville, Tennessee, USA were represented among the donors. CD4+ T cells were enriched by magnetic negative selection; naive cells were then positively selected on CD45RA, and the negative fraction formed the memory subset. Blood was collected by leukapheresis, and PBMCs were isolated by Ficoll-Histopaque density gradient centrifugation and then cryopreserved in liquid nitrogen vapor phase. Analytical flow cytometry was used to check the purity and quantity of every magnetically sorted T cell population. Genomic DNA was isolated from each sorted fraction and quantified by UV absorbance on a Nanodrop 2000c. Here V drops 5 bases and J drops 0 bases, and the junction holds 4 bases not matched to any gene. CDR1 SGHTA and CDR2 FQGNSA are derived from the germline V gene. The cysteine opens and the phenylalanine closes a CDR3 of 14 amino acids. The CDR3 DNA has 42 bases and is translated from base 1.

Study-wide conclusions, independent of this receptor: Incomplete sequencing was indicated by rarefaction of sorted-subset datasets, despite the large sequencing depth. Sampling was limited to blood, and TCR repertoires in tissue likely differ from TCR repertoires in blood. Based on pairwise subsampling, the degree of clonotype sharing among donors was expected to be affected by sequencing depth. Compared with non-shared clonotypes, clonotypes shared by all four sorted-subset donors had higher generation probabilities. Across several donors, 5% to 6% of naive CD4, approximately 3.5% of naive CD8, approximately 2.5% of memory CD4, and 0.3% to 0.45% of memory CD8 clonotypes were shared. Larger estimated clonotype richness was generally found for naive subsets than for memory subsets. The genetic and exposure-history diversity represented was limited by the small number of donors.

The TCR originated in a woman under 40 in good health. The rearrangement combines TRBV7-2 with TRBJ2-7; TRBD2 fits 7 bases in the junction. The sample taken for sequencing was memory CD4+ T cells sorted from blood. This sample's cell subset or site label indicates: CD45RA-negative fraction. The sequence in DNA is TGTGCCAGCAGCCTGCAGCGGGACTCCTACGAGCAGTACTTC. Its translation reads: CASSLQRDSYEQYF.